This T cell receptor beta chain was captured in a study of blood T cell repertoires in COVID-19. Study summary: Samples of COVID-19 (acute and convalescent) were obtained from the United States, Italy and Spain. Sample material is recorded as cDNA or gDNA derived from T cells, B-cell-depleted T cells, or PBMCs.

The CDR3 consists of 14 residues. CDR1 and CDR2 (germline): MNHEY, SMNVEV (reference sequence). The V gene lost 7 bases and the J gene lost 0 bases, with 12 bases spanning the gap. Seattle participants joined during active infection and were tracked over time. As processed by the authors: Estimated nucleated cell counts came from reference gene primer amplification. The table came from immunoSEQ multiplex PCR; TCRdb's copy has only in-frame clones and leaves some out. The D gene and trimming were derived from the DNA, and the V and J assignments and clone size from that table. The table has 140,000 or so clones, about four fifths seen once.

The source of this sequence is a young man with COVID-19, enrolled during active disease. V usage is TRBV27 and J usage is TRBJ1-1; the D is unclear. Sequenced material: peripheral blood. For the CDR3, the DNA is TGTGCCAGCAAGGAGGGTGCCATGAACACTGAAGCTTTCTTT. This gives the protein CASKEGAMNTEAFF.